This TCR beta chain came from a study of early T cells in non-severe SARS-CoV-2 infection. In this sample, this clonotype turned up a few times. Its matching antigen is unknown. Individual cDNA molecules carried attached unique molecular identifiers. TCRdb re-called the 5' RACE reads through MiXCR, storing one row per CDR3 protein. The sample yields approximately 37,000 distinct CDR3 sequences, about 7.4% seen once. Study-wide points: VDJdb matches were skewed toward anti-spike CD8 T cell responses.

This sequence originates from an adult who was a healthcare worker with PCR-confirmed SARS-CoV-2 infection or an uninfected control (not recorded which). This specimen consisted of whole blood, obtained at baseline.

CDR3 residues: CASSLSSGRAFF. The CDR3 region has the DNA TGTGCCAGCAGCTTAAGTTCCGGGCGAGCTTTCTTT. The genes are TRBV7-2 and TRBJ1-1; no clear D. Trimming took off 2 bases at V and 10 bases at J, with 11 bases between the two ends. This CDR3 spans 12 amino acids. Germline-derived CDR1 and CDR2 are SGHTA and FQGNSA. Full variable domain (outside the CDR3, taken from reference TRBV7-2 and TRBJ1-1): GAGVSQSPSNKVTEKGKDVELRCDPISGHTALYWYRQSLGQGLEFLIYFQGNSAPDKSGLPSDRFSAERTGGSVSTLTIQRTQQEDSAVYLCASSLSSGRAFFGQGTRLTVV.